Many counts were recorded for the clone carrying this TCR beta chain. Germline CDR1 and CDR2: MNHEY and SMNVEV (reference sequence). The ends lost 7 bases at V and 9 bases at J; junction bases unmatched: 9. The CDR3 extends over 14 amino acids. No patient had received any treatment before thyroid surgery. The data are from a study of metastatic and nonmetastatic thyroid tumors. Using MiXCR, TCRdb reanalyzed the PCR reads. The sample has roughly 40,000 clones; approximately 18% are singletons. This chain links TRBV27 with TRBJ1-6; 7 bases align to TRBD1. The receptor was derived from a male donor with papillary thyroid cancer or a benign thyroid nodule (not recorded which). Some clones in this sample may be carry-over from other donors' samples. Input material: blood. The CDR3 region is CASTRQGGPSPLHF. The CDR3 DNA sequence: TGTGCCAGCACTCGACAGGGTGGGCCTTCACCCCTCCACTTT.